A single sample gave rise to the 31 T cell receptor beta chains below, sequenced in a study of blood T cells in healthy people across ages (dated by TCRdb to 2015 to 2017). The library came from 5' RACE. Instrument used: Illumina HiSeq 2500. A second PCR of 7 to 11 cycles was performed with a sample-barcoded 5' primer and a J-beta primer mix. The public reads were quality trimmed at Q25 with fastp and then assembled into clones with MiXCR by TCRdb, keeping productive beta chains. Identical CDR3 protein sequences are pooled into one entry, listed with their most common genes and DNA. The sample table shows 650,000 to 1,000,000 distinct CDR3 sequences, and more than 35% are seen once. Less than 20% of the sample belongs to the ten largest clones. Sequencing was carried out using blood. These receptors came from a man older than 75 in good health.

This clonotype has at least ten counts. The chain joins TRBV28 to TRBJ2-7, with 9 nucleotides matching TRBD1. Trimming cost V 4 bases and J 3 bases; bases outside gene matches: 4. The V gene's germline CDR1 is MDHEN and CDR2 SYDVKM. The CDR3 spans 14 residues. The CDR3 is CASSSDRGIYEQYF. The DNA of the CDR3 is TGTGCCAGCAGTTCCGACAGGGGGATCTACGAGCAGTACTTC.

The count of this clonotype is one. Its ends do not fully match the called genes, so a read error is possible. This chain links TRBV11-2 with TRBJ2-1, with a tentative D call TRBD2 (5 bases). CDR3 length equals 16 residues. CDR1 is SGHAT and CDR2 is FQNNGV in the germline V gene. The CDR3 protein is CTSSSNFGGSYNEQFF. The CDR3 bases are TGTACCAGCAGCTCTAACTTCGGAGGCTCCTACAATGAGCAGTTCTTC.

This clonotype came up once. The chain recombines TRBV5-1 with TRBJ1-5; the D is unclear. From germline, CDR1 is SGHRS and CDR2 YFSETQ. Trimming removed 0 bases at V and 4 bases at J, with 11 bases between. The CDR3 has 15 residues. CDR3 region: CASSLDQPGNQPQHF. CDR3 DNA sequence: TGCGCCAGCAGCTTGGATCAGCCGGGGAATCAGCCCCAGCATTTT.

This clonotype was seen repeatedly, ten times or more. CDR3 region: CSARARGGYSYEQYF. CDR3 bases: TGCAGTGCTAGGGCGAGGGGGGGATATTCTTACGAGCAGTACTTC. This chain joins TRBV20-1 and TRBJ2-7; a weak D match, TRBD2 (7 bases). CDR1 DFQATT and CDR2 SNEGSKA come from the germline V gene (reference sequence). V lost 3 bases and J lost 4, with 19 bases in between. CDR3 length equals 15 residues.

J is TRBJ2-1 and V is TRBV5-1; maybe TRBD2 (5 bases). V lost 0 bases and J 2 bases, leaving 9 bases between the germline ends. Germline assignment: CDR1 SGHRS and CDR2 YFSETQ. This CDR3 comprises 15 residues. This CDR3 is CASSLDGNPYNEQFF. CDR3 nucleotides: TGCGCCAGCAGCTTGGACGGGAACCCCTACAATGAGCAGTTCTTC.

This clonotype was recorded many times. The chain uses TRBV5-1 and TRBJ2-1, with D unclear. V lost 0 bases to trimming and J lost 2 bases, with 12 bases between them. CDR1 and CDR2 from the germline V gene are SGHRS and YFSETQ. The CDR3 is 16 residues long. The CDR3 DNA is TGCGCCAGCAGCTTGGCCGAAAGGGTCACCTACAATGAGCAGTTCTTC. Protein product: CASSLAERVTYNEQFF. The full variable domain, with the rest looked up from reference TRBV5-1 and TRBJ2-1, is KAGVTQTPRYLIKTRGQQVTLSCSPISGHRSVSWYQQTPGQGLQFLFEYFSETQRNKGNFPGRFSGRQFSNSRSEMNVSTLELGDSALYLCASSLAERVTYNEQFFGPGTRLTVL.

The genes are TRBV7-8 and TRBJ2-7; weak D call: TRBD1 (5 bases). The CDR3 covers 15 residues. Deletions cut 5 bases from V and 1 base from J, with 15 bases between. Germline CDR1 SGHVS, CDR2 FQNEAQ. This CDR3 is CASSPAQGPSYEQYF. Written as DNA, the CDR3 is TGTGCCAGCAGCCCGGCGCAGGGTCCTTCCTACGAGCAGTACTTC.

This clonotype was seen repeatedly, ten times or more. The chain carries TRBV27 and TRBJ1-6; D is undetermined. The CDR3 totals 13 residues. CDR1 is MNHEY and CDR2 is SMNVEV in the germline V gene (reference sequence). V was trimmed by 5 bases and J by 0 bases, leaving 2 bases between them. CDR3 in DNA: TGTGCCAGCAGTAACTCCTATAATTCACCCCTCCACTTT. Translation gives CASSNSYNSPLHF.

The V and J genes are TRBV5-1 and TRBJ2-7; TRBD1 might be the D (6 bases). The CDR3 runs to 15 residues. Deletions cut 0 bases from V and 0 bases from J, with 10 bases between. Germline V gene sequence: CDR1 SGHRS, CDR2 YFSETQ. This CDR3 reads CASSLGDRFSYEQYF. CDR3 DNA: TGCGCCAGCAGCTTGGGTGACAGGTTCTCCTACGAGCAGTACTTC.

This chain connects TRBV5-1 to TRBJ2-5; 7 positions match TRBD1. CDR3 length: 15 amino acids. The germline V gene encodes CDR1 SGHRS and CDR2 YFSETQ. Trimming removed 1 base from V and 2 bases from J; junction bases left unmatched: 5. CDR3 in amino acids: CASSLRGTEQETQYF. The CDR3 bases are TGCGCCAGCAGCTTGCGAGGGACAGAACAAGAGACCCAGTACTTC.

The rearrangement links TRBV6-5 to TRBJ2-5; TRBD2 agrees at 8 bases. The CDR3 is made up of 17 amino acids. The trim removed 2 bases at V and 4 bases at J, leaving 12 bases unmatched. Germline CDR1 is MNHEY and CDR2 is SVGAGI. DNA for the CDR3: TGTGCCAGCAGTTACGAGGTAGCGGGGCCATTCGGAGAGACCCAGTACTTC. As protein: CASSYEVAGPFGETQYF.

The CDR3 DNA sequence: TGCAGCGTTAGGACTAGCAGTAGTACAGATACGCAGTATTTT. Residues: CSVRTSSSTDTQYF. This sequence joins TRBV29-1 and TRBJ2-3; 8 nucleotides line up with TRBD2. The V segment lost 5 bases and the J segment 3 bases; nucleotides outside the gene matches: 7. The CDR3 sequence is 14 residues long. CDR1 is SQVTM and CDR2 is ANQGSEA in the germline V gene.

The chain carries TRBV5-1 and TRBJ2-5; the D gene could be TRBD1 or TRBD2 (5 bases each). CDR1 and CDR2 from the germline V gene are SGHRS and YFSETQ. The CDR3 is 14 amino acids. V dropped 0 bases and J dropped 11 bases, with 17 bases sitting between them. The CDR3 reads CASSLEGRIYGQYF. CDR3 DNA sequence: TGCGCCAGCAGCTTGGAGGGACGGATCTACGGGCAGTACTTC.

This clonotype was observed a few times. The genes are TRBV9 and TRBJ2-3; 9 bases are a match to TRBD2. This CDR3 is 15 amino acids long. Germline CDR1 is SGDLS and CDR2 is YYNGEE. J was trimmed by 5 bases and V by 4 bases; bases with no gene match: 8. CDR3 protein: CASSRQAGGIDTQYF. The CDR3 DNA reads as TGTGCCAGCAGCCGCCAAGCGGGAGGAATAGATACGCAGTATTTT.

This sequence joins TRBV25-1 and TRBJ1-6; 8 bases map to TRBD1. There are 15 residues in the CDR3. With V trimmed by 4 bases and J by 8 bases, 7 bases remained unmatched. CDR1 is MGHDK, CDR2 SYGVNS, per germline. CDR3: CASSARHRGYSPLHF. CDR3 nucleotides: TGTGCCAGCAGTGCCCGGCACAGGGGGTATTCACCCCTCCACTTT.

This sequence joins TRBV6-6 and TRBJ2-3; unclear D gene. Germline CDR1 and CDR2: MNHNY and SVGAGI (reference sequence). Trimming took 2 bases from V and 5 from J, leaving 11 bases between them. The CDR3 is 14 amino acids. Here the CDR3 reads CASSYPIPRDTQYF. The CDR3 DNA reads as TGTGCCAGCAGTTACCCTATACCCAGAGATACGCAGTATTTT.

The chain is built from TRBV12-3 or TRBV12-4 and TRBJ2-1, with 13 nucleotides matching TRBD2. With V trimmed by 8 bases and J by 9 bases, 4 bases remained unmatched. The CDR3 consists of 13 residues. CDR3 protein: CASGGTSGIEQFF. CDR3 DNA sequence: TGTGCCAGCGGGGGGACTAGCGGGATTGAGCAGTTCTTC.

The chain has TRBV7-2 and TRBJ2-5, with D possibly TRBD2 on 6 matching bases. The J call is doubtful: the DNA matches TRBJ2-7 better. Germline CDR1 is SGHTA and CDR2 is FQGNSA. There are 15 residues in the CDR3. The CDR3: CASSLAPGLGGEQYF. For the CDR3, the DNA is TGTGCCAGCAGCTTAGCGCCCGGACTGGGGGGCGAGCAGTACTTC.

A single count supports this clonotype. The chain joins TRBV10-3 to TRBJ2-1; TRBD2 matches at 10 bases. This CDR3 spans 15 amino acids. CDR1 and CDR2 from the germline V gene are ENHRY and SYGVKD. J was trimmed by 10 bases and V by 7 bases; bases with no gene match: 13. CDR3 in DNA: TGTGCCATCACCTCCGGGGCTAGCGGGAGCAGGGAGCAGTTCTTC. This codes for CAITSGASGSREQFF.

This clonotype came up once. This chain joins TRBV6-2 or TRBV6-3 and TRBJ2-5; D is ambiguous. CDR1 and CDR2 from the germline V gene are MNHEY and SVGEGT. There are 13 residues in the CDR3. V lost 8 bases to trimming and J lost 7 bases, with 17 bases between them. CDR3 DNA sequence: TGTGCCAGCGCACTCCCGACACGGTGGACCCAGTACTTC. Translation gives CASALPTRWTQYF.

Turning to this clonotype: A clone one base away is much larger, so this may be a read error. The J gene is TRBJ1-1, the V gene TRBV7-2, with a weak D call TRBD1 (5 bases). Germline V gene data show CDR1 as SGHTA and CDR2 as FQGNSA. The length of the CDR3 is 15 residues. V lost 8 bases to trimming and J lost 1 base, with 17 bases between them. The CDR3 is CASALLSRANTEAFF. As DNA, the CDR3 is TGTGCCAGCGCCCTCCTCTCCAGGGCGAACACTGAAGCTTTCTTT. Using reference TRBV7-2 and TRBJ1-1 for the parts outside the CDR3, the full variable domain is GAGVSQSPSNKVTEKGKDVELRCDPISGHTALYWYRQSLGQGLEFLIYFQGNSAPDKSGLPSDRFSAERTGGSVSTLTIQRTQQEDSAVYLCASALLSRANTEAFFGQGTRLTVV.

The DNA for the CDR3 is TGTGCCAGCAACGTGGTTTATCAAGAGACCCAGTACTTC. This gives the protein CASNVVYQETQYF. The J gene is TRBJ2-5, the V gene TRBV5-5; D gene ambiguous. Germline V gives CDR1 SGHKS, CDR2 YYEKEE (reference sequence). The CDR3 has 13 amino acids. V lost 6 bases and J lost 2, with 11 bases in between.

Points on this clonotype: With a much larger clone just one base away, this may be a read error. The chain joins TRBV9 to TRBJ2-7; unclear D gene. Germline loops: CDR1 SGDLS, CDR2 YYNGEE. The CDR3 extends over 14 amino acids. The CDR3 reads CASSVSGSSYGQYF. CDR3 sequence (DNA): TGTGCCAGCAGCGTATCGGGTAGCTCCTACGGGCAGTACTTC. The whole variable domain, remainder taken from reference TRBV9 and TRBJ2-7, is DSGVTQTPKHLITATGQRVTLRCSPRSGDLSVYWYQQSLDQGLQFLIQYYNGEERAKGNILERFSAQQFPDLHSELNLSSLELGDSALYFCASSVSGSSYGQYFGPGTRLTVT.

V and J are TRBV6-1 and TRBJ2-3; maybe TRBD1 (5 bases). The V and J ends lost 6 bases and 2 bases respectively, with 12 bases between them. This CDR3 is built from 14 residues. Germline V CDR1 and CDR2: MNHNS, SASEGT. The CDR3, as DNA: TGTGCCAGCAGATATGGGGCAAACACAGATACGCAGTATTTT. It is translated as CASRYGANTDTQYF.

As for this clonotype: A read error may explain this, as a much larger clone is one base away. The V call is TRBV28, the J call TRBJ2-7; perhaps D is TRBD1 or TRBD2 (5 bases each). This CDR3 is built from 16 residues. Germline V CDR1 and CDR2: MDHEN, SYDVKM. The V gene lost 3 bases and the J gene lost 0 bases, with 15 bases spanning the gap. The CDR3 DNA is TGTGCCAGCAGTTTTCGGGCCGGGACGGACTCCTACGAGCAGTACTTC. Translating it yields CASSFRAGTDSYEQYF.

Regarding this clonotype: A single base separates this from a much larger clone, so it may be a read error. The V and J genes are TRBV29-1 and TRBJ2-7; 12 bases are shared with TRBD2. CDR3 length equals 13 residues. V dropped 3 bases and J dropped 3; count of bases not matched to a gene: 0. Germline loops: CDR1 SQVTM, CDR2 ANQGSEA. CDR3 nucleotides: TGCAGCGTTGAGACTAGCGGGAGCTACGAGCAGTACTTC. Residues: CSVETSGSYEQYF.

This clonotype occurred a few times. The rearrangement uses TRBV20-1 and TRBJ2-4; 8 bases fit TRBD2. The J call may not be correct, given that the DNA end is closer to TRBJ2-7. CDR3 length equals 12 residues. The germline V gene has CDR1 DFQATT and CDR2 SNEGSKA (reference sequence). The CDR3 is CSAPGLDYEQYF. The CDR3 DNA follows: TGCAGTGCTCCGGGACTAGATTACGAGCAGTACTTC.

Here the CDR3 reads CASSEGASRSTDTQYF. The CDR3 coding sequence is TGTGCCAGCAGTGAGGGGGCTAGCCGATCGACAGATACGCAGTATTTT. This chain joins TRBV2 and TRBJ2-3, with D perhaps TRBD1 (6 bases). CDR1 and CDR2 from the germline V gene are SNHLY and FYNNEI. This CDR3 is 16 amino acids long. The V gene lost 3 bases and the J gene lost 3 bases, with 16 bases spanning the gap. The complete variable domain, with remaining parts taken from reference TRBV2 and TRBJ2-3, reads EPEVTQTPSHQVTQMGQEVILRCVPISNHLYFYWYRQILGQKVEFLVSFYNNEISEKSEIFDDQFSVERPDGSNFTLKIRSTKLEDSAMYFCASSEGASRSTDTQYFGPGTRLTVL.

V usage is TRBV3-1 and J usage is TRBJ2-5; 11 bases fit TRBD2. The CDR3 has 16 amino acids. V lost 11 bases to trimming and J lost 11 bases; unmatched junction nucleotides: 22. CDR1 LGHDT and CDR2 YNNKEL come from the germline V gene (reference sequence). CDR3 DNA: TGTGCCCATCCCCTAGCGGGAGGCCTCTCCTACAATGAGCAGTACTTC. Translation gives CAHPLAGGLSYNEQYF.

The V and J genes are TRBV24-1 and TRBJ2-1; 9 bases fit TRBD1. Trimming removed 4 bases from V and 8 bases from J; junction bases left unmatched: 5. Germline V lookup: CDR1 KGHDR, CDR2 SFDVKD. CDR3 length: 14 amino acids. CDR3 DNA: TGTGCCACCAGTGACCCTGGGGACAGGGATGAGCAGTTCTTC. Its protein is CATSDPGDRDEQFF.

V and J are TRBV6-2 or TRBV6-3 and TRBJ2-5; 10 nucleotides line up with TRBD1. Germline loops: CDR1 MNHEY, CDR2 SVGEGT. There are 15 residues in the CDR3. The V gene end was trimmed by 1 base and the J gene end by 11 bases; junction bases not matched to a gene: 10. The CDR3 DNA reads TGTGCCAGCAGTTACTTGACAGGGGGCTTGTATGAGCAGTACTTC. As protein: CASSYLTGGLYEQYF.